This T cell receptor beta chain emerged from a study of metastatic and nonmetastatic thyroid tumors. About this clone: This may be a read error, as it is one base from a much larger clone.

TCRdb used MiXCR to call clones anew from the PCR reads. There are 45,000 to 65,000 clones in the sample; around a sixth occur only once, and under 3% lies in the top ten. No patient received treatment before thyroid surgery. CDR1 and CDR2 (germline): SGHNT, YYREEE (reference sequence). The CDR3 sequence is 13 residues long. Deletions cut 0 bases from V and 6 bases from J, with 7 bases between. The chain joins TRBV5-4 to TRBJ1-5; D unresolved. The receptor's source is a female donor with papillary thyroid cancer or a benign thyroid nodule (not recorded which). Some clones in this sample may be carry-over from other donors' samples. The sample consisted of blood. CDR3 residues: CASSLDQSQPQHF. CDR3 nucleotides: TGTGCCAGCAGCTTGGATCAAAGTCAGCCCCAGCATTTT. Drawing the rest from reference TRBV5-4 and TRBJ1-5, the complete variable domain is ETGVTQSPTHLIKTRGQQVTLRCSSQSGHNTVSWYQQALGQGPQFIFQYYREEENGRGNFPPRFSGLQFPNYSSELNVNALELDDSALYLCASSLDQSQPQHFGDGTRLSIL.